The present T cell receptor (beta chain) was sequenced within a study of human T cells and chemical hapten exposure. On the study more broadly: Patch tests of 0.01% DPC on the upper back were read at 6 days. Patients, largely female, had alopecia areata, totalis or universalis. Study conclusions and caveats: Expanded TCRs made up significantly more big CDR3 similarity clusters than controls did. DPC sensitization produced no change in TCRs with frequency above 1 in 1000.

In this sample, this clonotype turned up a few times. Its antigen is not known. Noted time point: patch test 2, 6 weeks after DPC sensitization. Indicated treatment: therapeutic diphenylcyclopropenone sensitization with weekly scalp DPC. TCRdb ran MiXCR on the RACE reads and lists one entry per CDR3 protein. The profile shows a few hundred thousand distinct CDR3 sequences, 6% to 7% of them singletons. The clonotype comes from a woman aged 18-29 years with alopecia areata. Some clones in this sample may be carry-over from other donors' samples. Sequencing used whole blood, obtained in connection with sensitization to the hapten diphenylcyclopropenone (DPC).

The CDR3 bases are TGTGCCAGCACCCCTGGCCCCTCTGGAAACACCATATATTTT. Translation gives CASTPGPSGNTIYF. V and J are TRBV7-2 and TRBJ1-3; no definite D call. The CDR3 contains 14 residues. Germline-derived CDR1 and CDR2 are SGHTA and FQGNSA. Trimming pared 7 bases from V and 0 bases from J, leaving 10 bases between. Based on the CDR3 plus reference TRBV7-2 and TRBJ1-3, the full variable domain is GAGVSQSPSNKVTEKGKDVELRCDPISGHTALYWYRQSLGQGLEFLIYFQGNSAPDKSGLPSDRFSAERTGGSVSTLTIQRTQQEDSAVYLCASTPGPSGNTIYFGEGSWLTVV.